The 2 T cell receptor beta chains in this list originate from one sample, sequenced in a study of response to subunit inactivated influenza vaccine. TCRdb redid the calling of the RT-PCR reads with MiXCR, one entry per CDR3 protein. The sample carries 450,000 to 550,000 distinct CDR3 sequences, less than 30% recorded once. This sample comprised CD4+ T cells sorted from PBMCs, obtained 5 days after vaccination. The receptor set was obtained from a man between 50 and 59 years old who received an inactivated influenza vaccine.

In nucleotides, the CDR3 is TGTGCCAGCTCCGGGACAGGGGGCCTCGAGCAGTACTTC. Residues: CASSGTGGLEQYF. The chain is built from TRBV7-2 and TRBJ2-7, with TRBD1 identical over 12 bases. Losses at the gene ends were 8 bases for V and 6 bases for J; bases not matched to a gene: 5. Germline assignment: CDR1 SGHTA and CDR2 FQGNSA. The CDR3 runs to 13 residues.

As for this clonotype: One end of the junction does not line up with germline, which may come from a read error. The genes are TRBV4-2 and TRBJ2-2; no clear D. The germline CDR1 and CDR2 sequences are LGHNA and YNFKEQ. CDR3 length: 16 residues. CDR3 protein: CGSSQEFGRNTGELFF. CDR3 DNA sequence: TGTGGCAGCAGCCAAGAGTTCGGCAGAAACACCGGGGAGCTGTTTTTT.